These T cell receptor beta chains were read from a single sample in a study of breast tumors, draining lymph nodes, adjacent tissues. One entry per CDR3 protein results from TCRdb running MiXCR on the multiplex PCR reads. The table includes some 130,000 distinct CDR3 sequences, more than 20% detected once. The sample comprised axillary lymph node tissue. These receptors originate from a female donor with breast cancer. Some clones in this sample may be carry-over from other donors' samples. Both conserved end residues are part of each CDR3. The D gene is left open where the match is weak. Only part of the rows carry a size: once, few, many, or a class if the clone is expanded.

v_gene,abundance,d_gene,j_gene,CDR3aa,CDR3nt
TRBV5-6,many,TRBD1,TRBJ1-2,CASRPMPGQGNYGYTF,TGTGCCAGCAGACCCATGCCGGGACAGGGTAACTATGGCTACACCTTC
TRBV18,few,.,TRBJ2-1,CASSPGLAHNEQFF,TGTGCCAGCTCCCCCGGGCTCGCCCACAATGAGCAGTTCTTC
TRBV3-1,.,TRBD1,TRBJ2-1,CASTWDRDNNEQFF,TGTGCCAGCACCTGGGACAGGGACAACAATGAGCAGTTCTTC
TRBV6-1,many,TRBD1,TRBJ1-3,CAGAADRGNGNTIYF,TGTGCCGGGGCGGCGGACAGGGGGAATGGAAACACCATATATTTT
TRBV9,few,TRBD2,TRBJ2-3,CASSVGLAEGGGNTQYF,TGTGCCAGCAGCGTAGGACTAGCGGAGGGGGGAGGGAATACGCAGTATTTT
TRBV5-1,many,TRBD2,TRBJ2-2,CASSLFEPGLGSGELFF,TGCGCCAGCAGCTTATTCGAACCGGGACTAGGATCCGGGGAGCTGTTTTTT
TRBV9,many,TRBD2,TRBJ2-1,CASSVGLAGGSDNEQFF,TGTGCCAGCAGCGTAGGACTAGCGGGAGGGAGTGACAATGAGCAGTTCTTC
TRBV9,many,.,TRBJ2-1,CASRGDGDIQFF,TGTGCCAGCAGGGGGGATGGGGACATACAGTTCTTC
TRBV6-2/TRBV6-3,few,TRBD1,TRBJ1-5,CASSYRQGYQPQHF,TGTGCCAGCAGTTATCGACAGGGATACCAGCCCCAGCATTTT
TRBV7-9,many,TRBD1,TRBJ1-2,CASSSIRGPGGYTF,TGTGCCAGCAGCTCCATCAGGGGGCCCGGTGGCTACACCTTC
TRBV10-3,many,.,TRBJ2-2,CAISDLGMGTGELFF,TGTGCCATCAGTGATTTAGGGATGGGTACCGGGGAGCTGTTTTTT
TRBV27,many,.,TRBJ2-7,CASSFATTPGKQYF,TGTGCCAGCAGTTTCGCGACCACCCCTGGGAAGCAGTACTTC
TRBV4-1,many,.,TRBJ1-6,CASSQDRQGGDSPLHF,TGCGCCAGCAGCCAAGATCGCCAGGGAGGAGATTCACCCCTCCACTTT
TRBV20-1,.,TRBD2,TRBJ2-4,CSARAEGLADYEPRMIQYF,TGCAGTGCTAGAGCGGAGGGACTAGCGGATTACGAGCCAAGAATGATTCAGTACTTC
TRBV18,few,.,TRBJ1-4,CASPYARGRDEKLFF,TGTGCCAGCCCATACGCCCGGGGGCGCGATGAAAAACTGTTTTTT
TRBV2,many,.,TRBJ2-2,CASSERAVTGELFF,TGTGCCAGCAGTGAAAGGGCAGTCACCGGGGAGCTGTTTTTT
TRBV28,.,.,TRBJ2-5,CASSLGGVRPWETQYF,TGTGCCAGCAGTTTGGGCGGCGTCCGCCCTTGGGAGACCCAGTACTTC
TRBV19,many,TRBD2,TRBJ2-5,CASSIGGSGTGETQYF,TGTGCCAGTAGTATAGGAGGTAGCGGGACCGGGGAGACCCAGTACTTC
TRBV13,few,TRBD2,TRBJ2-2,CASSSNGLAGNTGELFF,TGTGCCAGCAGCTCTAATGGACTAGCCGGGAACACCGGGGAGCTGTTTTTT
TRBV20-1,many,.,TRBJ2-3,CSARDQRGTDTQYF,TGCAGTGCTAGAGATCAGAGGGGGACAGATACGCAGTATTTT
TRBV19,many,.,TRBJ2-1,CASSVGLNSYNEQFF,TGTGCCAGTAGTGTCGGACTGAACTCCTACAATGAGCAGTTCTTC
TRBV5-8,many,.,TRBJ2-5,CASSLIETQYF,TGTGCCAGCAGCTTAATCGAGACCCAGTACTTC